This TCR beta chain is drawn from a study of metastatic and nonmetastatic thyroid tumors. As for the study in general: Repertoire data that came from the blood and tumor or nodule tissue of malignant and benign thyroid patients were compared. Study observations and caveats: Malignant tumors reportedly showed significantly higher TCR beta diversity than benign nodules in both blood and tumor.

In the authors' workflow: What underpinned the distant-metastasis classifier for papillary thyroid cancer was the set of CDR3 differences across clinicopathological groups. TCRdb re-called clones from the PCR reads using MiXCR. The V and J calls, along with clone size, are taken from TCRdb and not from the paper's own processing. Here the sample spans roughly 14,000 clones, over 3.5% being singletons. Unmatched junction bases numbered 2, after V lost 3 bases and J lost 5 bases. The CDR3 runs to 14 residues. CDR1 MDHEN and CDR2 SYDVKM come from the germline V gene. Every patient underwent thyroid surgery untreated. This clone was counted a few times. The antigen is not known.

Sequencing was done on a sample of tumor tissue. The J gene is TRBJ1-5, the V gene TRBV28, with 9 bases matching TRBD1. This sequence originates from a female donor with papillary thyroid cancer or a benign thyroid nodule (not recorded which). Some clones in this sample may be carry-over from other donors' samples. The CDR3 sequence: CASSFGDRDQPQHF. For the CDR3, the DNA is TGTGCCAGCAGTTTTGGGGACAGGGATCAGCCCCAGCATTTT.